Shown below are 25 T cell receptor beta chains from a single sample sequenced in a study of blood T cells in healthy people across ages. The authors ran a second PCR of about 6 to 11 cycles using a sample-barcoded 5' primer and a J-beta primer mix. MiXCR was run by TCRdb on the 5' RACE reads, yielding one entry per CDR3 protein. The sample has roughly 1.5 million distinct CDR3 sequences, 42% seen once. The sample taken for sequencing was blood. These receptors were collected from a woman aged 18-35 years in good health.

On this clonotype: This could be a read error, since a much larger clone is one nucleotide away. CDR3 sequence (DNA): TGCGCCAACAGCCAAGTTCTCCTACCTCGGGTAGTGAATGAGCAGTTCTTC. Amino acids: CANSQVLLPRVVNEQFF. The chain joins TRBV4-3 to TRBJ2-1; D gene unclear. Germline V gives CDR1 LGHNA, CDR2 YSLEER. The CDR3 loop spans 17 amino acids.

The chain joins TRBV6-6 to TRBJ1-2, with 7 positions matching TRBD1. Germline lookup yields CDR1 MNHNY and CDR2 SVGAGI (reference sequence). V shed 5 bases and J 3 bases; nucleotides not matched to a gene: 6. The CDR3 totals 14 residues. The CDR3 DNA sequence: TGTGCCAGCAGTAAACAGGGGCTCGACTATGGCTACACCTTC. Its protein is CASSKQGLDYGYTF.

V gene TRBV6-6 combines with J gene TRBJ1-4, with 9 bases that match TRBD1. Germline V gene lookup returns CDR1 MNHNY and CDR2 SVGAGI (reference sequence). Trimming took 10 bases from V and 6 from J; bases not matched to a gene: 6. CDR3 size: 13 residues. CDR3 amino acids: CATTGTGYEKLFF. In DNA form, the CDR3 reads TGTGCCACCACCGGGACAGGGTATGAAAAACTGTTTTTT.

The V and J genes are TRBV27 and TRBJ2-7; 8 bases align to TRBD2. Germline assignment: CDR1 MNHEY and CDR2 SMNVEV (reference sequence). The CDR3 extends over 12 amino acids. The V and J ends lost 4 bases and 9 bases, in that order; junction bases with no gene match: 5. CDR3 in amino acids: CASSSGGGGQYF. Here the CDR3 DNA reads TGTGCCAGCAGTTCCGGGGGGGGCGGGCAGTACTTC.

The V call is TRBV6-5, the J call TRBJ1-1; no firm D call. V lost 7 bases to trimming and J lost 2 bases, with 11 bases between them. This CDR3 contains 13 residues. Germline V gene sequence: CDR1 MNHEY, CDR2 SVGAGI. This chain's CDR3 is CASTTLGNTEAFF. DNA of the CDR3: TGTGCCAGCACCACACTCGGAAACACTGAAGCTTTCTTT.

The rearrangement uses TRBV2 and TRBJ2-3; D is unresolved. V lost 7 bases to trimming and J lost 2 bases, with 7 bases between them. Germline V gene lookup returns CDR1 SNHLY and CDR2 FYNNEI. This CDR3 is 12 amino acids long. This CDR3 is CASTIYTDTQYF. In DNA form, the CDR3 reads TGTGCCAGCACCATCTACACAGATACGCAGTATTTT.

The sample holds a few counts of this clonotype. A read error is possible here, since a much larger clone lies one base away. The chain carries TRBV4-2 and TRBJ2-5; D is unresolved. CDR1 is LGHNA, CDR2 YNFKEQ, per germline. CDR3 size: 15 residues. Trimming shortened V by 0 bases and J by 11 bases, and 19 bases separated the two germline ends. The CDR3 here is CASSQDTPKVSEQYF. DNA for the CDR3: TGTGCCAGCAGCCAAGATACCCCTAAGGTCTCTGAGCAGTACTTC.

This clonotype has just a few counts. The chain employs TRBV5-1 and TRBJ1-2; D gene unclear. Germline V gene sequence: CDR1 SGHRS, CDR2 YFSETQ. This CDR3 is built from 15 residues. Between the trimmed V and J ends, which lost 4 bases and 8 bases, there was a span of 21 bases. CDR3 protein: CASSHEFGVSSGYTF. The CDR3 DNA is TGCGCCAGCAGCCACGAATTTGGGGTATCTAGCGGCTACACCTTC.

The chain couples TRBV18 to TRBJ1-2; 7 bases line up with TRBD1. Looked up from germline, CDR1 is KGHSH and CDR2 is LQKENI. This CDR3 is built from 14 residues. J gave up 4 bases and V 3 bases, and 5 bases lay outside the gene matches. DNA of the CDR3: TGTGCCAGCTCACCCTCCGGGACAGTCTATGGCTACACCTTC. It codes for CASSPSGTVYGYTF.

The chain employs TRBV7-2 and TRBJ2-3; possible D gene TRBD1, 5 bases. V was pared by 1 base and J by 2 bases, with 10 bases between. The CDR3 is made up of 15 amino acids. The V gene's germline CDR1 is SGHTA and CDR2 FQGNSA. For the CDR3, the DNA is TGTGCCAGCAGCTTAGTTGCGACAGCCACAGATACGCAGTATTTT. Protein sequence: CASSLVATATDTQYF. The whole variable domain, filled in from reference TRBV7-2 and TRBJ2-3, reads GAGVSQSPSNKVTEKGKDVELRCDPISGHTALYWYRQSLGQGLEFLIYFQGNSAPDKSGLPSDRFSAERTGGSVSTLTIQRTQQEDSAVYLCASSLVATATDTQYFGPGTRLTVL.

For this clonotype: A junction boundary mismatches the germline segment, possibly from a read error. This chain links TRBV4-3 with TRBJ1-5, with 9 positions matching TRBD1. Germline CDR1 and CDR2: LGHNA and YSLEER. This CDR3 region has 16 residues. The CDR3 region has the DNA TGCGCCAGCAGCCATGGGACAGGGATTGGCAATCATCCCCAGCATTTT. It codes for CASSHGTGIGNHPQHF.

This clonotype was counted at least ten times. This chain connects TRBV12-3 or TRBV12-4 to TRBJ2-3; 8 bases are a match to TRBD1. Trimming cost V 4 bases and J 0 bases; bases outside gene matches: 3. This CDR3 comprises 15 residues. CDR3 amino acids: CASSSRTGSTDTQYF. In DNA form, the CDR3 reads TGTGCCAGCAGTTCCCGGACAGGGAGCACAGATACGCAGTATTTT.

This sequence joins TRBV20-1 and TRBJ2-7, with a weak D call TRBD2 (5 bases). Germline CDR1 is DFQATT and CDR2 is SNEGSKA (reference sequence). Trimming left V 6 bases short and J 2 bases short, with 17 bases between. The CDR3 has 14 amino acids. In nucleotides, the CDR3 is TGCAGTGCCACTCTAGCCGGTACTACCTACGAGCAGTACTTC. This codes for CSATLAGTTYEQYF.

CDR3 loop: CASGTGGTQPQHF. CDR3 bases: TGTGCCAGCGGGACTGGGGGAACTCAGCCCCAGCATTTT. The rearrangement links TRBV7-2 to TRBJ1-5; D may be TRBD1 (5 bases). CDR3 length equals 13 residues. CDR1 and CDR2 from the germline V gene are SGHTA and FQGNSA. Trimming cost V 8 bases and J 6 bases, with 14 bases left between them.

Notes on this clonotype: One end of the junction varies from germline; a read error may be responsible. This chain uses TRBV29-1 with TRBJ2-5; 7 nucleotides line up with TRBD1. This CDR3 contains 12 residues. Germline values: CDR1 SQVTM, CDR2 ANQGSEA. The CDR3 reads CSIEGQPGTQYF. Written as DNA, the CDR3 is TGCAGCATTGAGGGACAGCCGGGGACCCAGTACTTC.

V is TRBV27 and J is TRBJ1-1; 8 bases agree with TRBD1. The CDR3 loop spans 15 amino acids. In germline, CDR1 is MNHEY, CDR2 SMNVEV (reference sequence). J gave up 1 base and V 3 bases, and 4 bases lay outside the gene matches. The CDR3 DNA reads TGTGCCAGCAGTTTGGACAGGGCCGAGAACACTGAAGCTTTCTTT. Amino acids: CASSLDRAENTEAFF.

This rearrangement joins TRBV6-1 to TRBJ2-5, with 9 bases matching TRBD2. This CDR3 has 16 residues. After removal of 3 bases from V and 2 bases from J, the junction contained 7 bases not matched to a gene. Germline CDR1 is MNHNS and CDR2 is SASEGT. This CDR3 reads CASSDPWAGGQETQYF. As DNA, the CDR3 is TGTGCCAGCAGTGACCCGTGGGCGGGGGGGCAAGAGACCCAGTACTTC.

The genes are TRBV28 and TRBJ2-5, with 7 bases lining up with TRBD2. CDR3 length: 13 amino acids. CDR1 is MDHEN, CDR2 SYDVKM, per germline. With 6 bases clipped from V and 4 bases from J, the junction kept 5 bases outside the gene matches. The CDR3 DNA follows: TGTGCCAGCAGGGGGAGGGCCCTAGAGACCCAGTACTTC. It translates to CASRGRALETQYF.

The genes are TRBV20-1 and TRBJ2-7, with D perhaps given as TRBD1 or TRBD2 (6 bases each). The end of the DNA aligns better with TRBJ2-5, so the J call may be wrong. This CDR3 comprises 14 residues. Germline-derived CDR1 and CDR2 are DFQATT and SNEGSKA (reference sequence). The CDR3 is CSAIPSGAIETQYF. The CDR3 coding sequence is TGCAGTGCCATCCCGTCGGGGGCCATAGAGACCCAGTACTTC.

The chain couples TRBV4-1 to TRBJ1-1, with D possibly matching TRBD1 (5 bases). The CDR3 sequence is 15 residues long. Trimming stripped 6 bases from V and 0 bases from J, with 14 bases between. The germline V gene has CDR1 MGHRA and CDR2 YSYEKL. The CDR3 DNA follows: TGCGCCAGCAGAGTACAGGTTACTCTGAACACTGAAGCTTTCTTT. Amino acid sequence: CASRVQVTLNTEAFF.

This clonotype appeared many times. The rearrangement uses TRBV4-1 and TRBJ2-1, with a tentative D call TRBD2 (6 bases). CDR3 length: 13 residues. The ends were cut back, 3 bases at V and 3 bases at J, with 6 bases in the middle. Germline V gene lookup returns CDR1 MGHRA and CDR2 YSYEKL. The CDR3 DNA follows: TGCGCCAGCAGCCATAGCGGCTACAATGAGCAGTTCTTC. As protein: CASSHSGYNEQFF.

This clonotype was observed a few times. The chain is built from TRBV3-1 and TRBJ2-1; TRBD2 aligns across 12 bases. The germline V gene encodes CDR1 LGHDT and CDR2 YNNKEL (reference sequence). This CDR3 has 19 amino acids. V dropped 1 base and J dropped 0; count of bases not matched to a gene: 7. The CDR3 loop reads CASSQAHRTSGASYNEQFF. The CDR3 DNA follows: TGTGCCAGCAGCCAAGCCCATCGGACTAGCGGGGCCTCCTACAATGAGCAGTTCTTC.

The genes are TRBV6-5 and TRBJ2-1; 9 positions match TRBD2. Germline trimming cut 6 bases from V and 9 bases from J; bases unmatched to any gene: 12. The CDR3 loop spans 15 amino acids. CDR1 is MNHEY and CDR2 is SVGAGI in the germline V gene. CDR3 sequence (DNA): TGTGCCAGCAGCCCCCCACGCGGGAGGGCCGCTGAGCAGTTCTTC. This codes for CASSPPRGRAAEQFF.

This clonotype has a handful of counts. The rearrangement uses TRBV29-1 and TRBJ2-7; D might be TRBD1 or TRBD2, each matching 6 bases. CDR1 and CDR2 (germline): SQVTM, ANQGSEA. V was shortened by 3 bases and J by 2 bases, with 17 bases between the two germline ends. The CDR3 has 15 amino acids. CDR3 bases: TGCAGCGTTGACCGCGGGGCAGGGGTAACCTACGAGCAGTACTTC. It specifies CSVDRGAGVTYEQYF.

The V and J genes are TRBV7-2 and TRBJ2-7, with TRBD1 matching over 10 bases. The CDR3 contains 15 residues. V trimming: 5 bases; J trimming: 0 bases; junction bases outside the gene matches: 4. Germline-derived CDR1 and CDR2 are SGHTA and FQGNSA. This chain's CDR3 is CASSEGQGISYEQYF. The CDR3 DNA sequence: TGTGCCAGCAGCGAGGGACAGGGGATCTCCTACGAGCAGTACTTC.